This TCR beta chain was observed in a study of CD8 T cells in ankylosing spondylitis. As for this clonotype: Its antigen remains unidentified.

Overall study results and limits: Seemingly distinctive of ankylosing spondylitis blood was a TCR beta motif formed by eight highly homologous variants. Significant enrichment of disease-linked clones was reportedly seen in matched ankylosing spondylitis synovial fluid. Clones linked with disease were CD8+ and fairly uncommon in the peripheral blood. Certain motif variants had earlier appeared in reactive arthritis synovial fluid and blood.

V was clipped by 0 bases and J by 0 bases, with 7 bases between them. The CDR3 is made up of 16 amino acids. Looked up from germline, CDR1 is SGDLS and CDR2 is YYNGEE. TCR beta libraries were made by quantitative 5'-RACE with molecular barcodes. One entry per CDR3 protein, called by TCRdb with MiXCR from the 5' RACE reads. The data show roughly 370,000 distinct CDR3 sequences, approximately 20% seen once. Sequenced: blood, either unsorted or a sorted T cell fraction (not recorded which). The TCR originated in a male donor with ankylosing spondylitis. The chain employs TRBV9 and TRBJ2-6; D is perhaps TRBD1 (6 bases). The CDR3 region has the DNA TGTGCCAGCAGCGTAGTAGGGGGCTCTGGGGCCAACGTCCTGACTTTC. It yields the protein CASSVVGGSGANVLTF.